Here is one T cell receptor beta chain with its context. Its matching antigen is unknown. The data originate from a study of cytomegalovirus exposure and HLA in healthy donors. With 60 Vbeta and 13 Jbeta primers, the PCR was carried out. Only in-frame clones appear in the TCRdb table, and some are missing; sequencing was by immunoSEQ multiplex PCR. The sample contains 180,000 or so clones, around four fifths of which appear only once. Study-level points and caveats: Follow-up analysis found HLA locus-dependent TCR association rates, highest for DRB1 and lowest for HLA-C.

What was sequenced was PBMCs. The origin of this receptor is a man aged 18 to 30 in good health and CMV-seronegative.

The CDR3 DNA reads as TGTGCCAGCAGCCAAGCTTGGAGCGCTGGAAACACCATATATTTT. Translating it yields CASSQAWSAGNTIYF. The rearrangement links TRBV14 to TRBJ1-3; D is unresolved. The CDR3 totals 15 residues. Deletions cut 1 base from V and 2 bases from J, with 9 bases between. Germline V gene sequence: CDR1 SGHDN, CDR2 FVKESK.